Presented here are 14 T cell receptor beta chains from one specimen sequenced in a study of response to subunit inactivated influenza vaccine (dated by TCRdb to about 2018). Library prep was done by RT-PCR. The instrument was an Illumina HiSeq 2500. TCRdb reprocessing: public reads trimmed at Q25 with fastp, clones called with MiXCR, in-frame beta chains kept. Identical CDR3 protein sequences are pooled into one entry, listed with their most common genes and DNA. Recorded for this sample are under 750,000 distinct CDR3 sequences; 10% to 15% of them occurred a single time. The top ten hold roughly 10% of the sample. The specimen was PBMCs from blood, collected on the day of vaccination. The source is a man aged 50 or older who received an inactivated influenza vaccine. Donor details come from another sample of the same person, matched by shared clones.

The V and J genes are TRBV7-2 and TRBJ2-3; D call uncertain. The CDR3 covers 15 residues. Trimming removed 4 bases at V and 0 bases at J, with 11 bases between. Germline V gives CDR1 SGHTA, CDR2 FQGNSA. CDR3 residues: CASSSGPHSTDTQYF. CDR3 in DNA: TGTGCCAGCAGCTCGGGCCCCCATAGCACAGATACGCAGTATTTT.

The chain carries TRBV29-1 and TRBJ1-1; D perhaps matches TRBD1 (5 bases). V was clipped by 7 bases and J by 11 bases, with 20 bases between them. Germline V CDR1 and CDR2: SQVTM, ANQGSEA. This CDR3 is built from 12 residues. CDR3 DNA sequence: TGCAGCGCCGTCTGGGGCCAGCGGGGCGCTTTCTTT. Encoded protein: CSAVWGQRGAFF.

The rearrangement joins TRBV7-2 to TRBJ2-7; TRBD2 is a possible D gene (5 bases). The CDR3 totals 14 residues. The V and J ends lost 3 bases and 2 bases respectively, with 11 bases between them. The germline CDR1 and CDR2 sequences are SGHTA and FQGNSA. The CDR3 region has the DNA TGTGCCAGCAGCTTGTTCGACGGGGCCTACGAGCAGTACTTC. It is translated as CASSLFDGAYEQYF.

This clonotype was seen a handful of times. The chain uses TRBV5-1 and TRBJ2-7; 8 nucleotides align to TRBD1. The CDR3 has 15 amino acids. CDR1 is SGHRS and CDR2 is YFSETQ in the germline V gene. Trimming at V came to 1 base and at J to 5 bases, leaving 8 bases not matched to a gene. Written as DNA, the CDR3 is TGCGCCAGCAGCTTGCTGTGGACAGGGTCGGACGAGCAGTACTTC. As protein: CASSLLWTGSDEQYF.

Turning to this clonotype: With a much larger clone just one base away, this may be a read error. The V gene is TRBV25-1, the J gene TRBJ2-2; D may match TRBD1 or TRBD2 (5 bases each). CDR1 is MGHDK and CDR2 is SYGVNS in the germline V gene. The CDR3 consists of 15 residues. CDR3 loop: CASSAVQGNTGELSF. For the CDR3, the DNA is TGTGCCAGCAGTGCTGTGCAGGGCAACACCGGGGAGCTGTCTTTT. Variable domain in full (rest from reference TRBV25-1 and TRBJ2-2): EADIYQTPRYLVIGTGKKITLECSQTMGHDKMYWYQQDPGMELHLIHYSYGVNSTEKGDLSSESTVSRIRTEHFPLTLESARPSHTSQYLCASSAVQGNTGELSFGEGSRLTVL.

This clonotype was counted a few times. CDR3 coding DNA: TGCAGCGTTGAAGATTATGGGCAATCCCTCGAGACCCAGTACTTC. It encodes CSVEDYGQSLETQYF. The chain employs TRBV29-1 and TRBJ2-5; D unresolved. This CDR3 is built from 15 residues. Germline V gene sequence: CDR1 SQVTM, CDR2 ANQGSEA. With 0 bases removed from V and 5 bases from J, the gap between germline ends came to 16 bases.

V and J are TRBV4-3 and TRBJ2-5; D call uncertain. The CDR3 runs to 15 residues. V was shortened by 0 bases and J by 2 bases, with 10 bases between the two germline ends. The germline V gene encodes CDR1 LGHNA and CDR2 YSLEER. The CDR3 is CASSQDLVGQETQYF. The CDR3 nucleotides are TGCGCCAGCAGCCAAGATCTTGTAGGGCAAGAGACCCAGTACTTC.

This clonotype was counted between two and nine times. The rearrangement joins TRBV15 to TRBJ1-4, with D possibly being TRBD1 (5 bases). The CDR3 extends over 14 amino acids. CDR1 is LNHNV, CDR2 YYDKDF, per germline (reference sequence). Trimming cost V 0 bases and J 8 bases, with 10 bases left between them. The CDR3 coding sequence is TGTGCCACCAGCAGAGATCGGGGACCCGAAAAACTGTTTTTT. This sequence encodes CATSRDRGPEKLFF. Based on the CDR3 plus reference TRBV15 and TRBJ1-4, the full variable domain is DAMVIQNPRYQVTQFGKPVTLSCSQTLNHNVMYWYQQKSSQAPKLLFHYYDKDFNNEADTPDNFQSRRPNTSFCFLDIRSPGLGDTAMYLCATSRDRGPEKLFFGSGTQLSVL.

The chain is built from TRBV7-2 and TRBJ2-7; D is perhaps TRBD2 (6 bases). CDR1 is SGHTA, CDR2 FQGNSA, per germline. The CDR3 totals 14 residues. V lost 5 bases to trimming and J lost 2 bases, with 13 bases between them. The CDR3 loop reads CASSHSSGTYEQYF. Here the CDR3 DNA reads TGTGCCAGCAGCCACAGTAGCGGTACCTACGAGCAGTACTTC.

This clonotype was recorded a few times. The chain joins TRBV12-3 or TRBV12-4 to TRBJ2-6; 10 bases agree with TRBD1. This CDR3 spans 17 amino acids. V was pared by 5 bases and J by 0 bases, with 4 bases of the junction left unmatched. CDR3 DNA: TGTGCCAGCAGTGGCCGGGACAGGGGCTCTGGGGCCAACGTCCTGACTTTC. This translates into CASSGRDRGSGANVLTF.

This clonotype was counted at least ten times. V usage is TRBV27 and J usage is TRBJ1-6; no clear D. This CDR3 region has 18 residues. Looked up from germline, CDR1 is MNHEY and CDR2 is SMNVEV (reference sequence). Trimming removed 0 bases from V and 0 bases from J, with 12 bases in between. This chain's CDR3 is CASSLSVGISSYNSPLHF. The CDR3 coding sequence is TGTGCCAGCAGTTTATCTGTCGGAATAAGCTCCTATAATTCACCCCTCCACTTT.

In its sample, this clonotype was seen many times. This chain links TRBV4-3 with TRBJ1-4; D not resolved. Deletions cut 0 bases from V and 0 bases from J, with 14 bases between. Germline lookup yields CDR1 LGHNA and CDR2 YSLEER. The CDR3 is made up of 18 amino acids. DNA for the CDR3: TGCGCCAGCAGCCAAGATAGGCCGGCAGGCACAACTAATGAAAAACTGTTTTTT. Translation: CASSQDRPAGTTNEKLFF.

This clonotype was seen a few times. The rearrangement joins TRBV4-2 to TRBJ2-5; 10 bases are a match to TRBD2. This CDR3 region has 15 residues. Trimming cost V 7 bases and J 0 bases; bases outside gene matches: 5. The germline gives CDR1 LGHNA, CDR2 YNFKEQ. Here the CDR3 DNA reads TGTGCCAGCACCCCTAGCGGGAGATACCAAGAGACCCAGTACTTC. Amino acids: CASTPSGRYQETQYF.

As DNA, the CDR3 is TGCGCCAGCAGCTTGGCAGGGGCTATGGGGTTCTTC. Translating it yields CASSLAGAMGFF. V usage is TRBV5-1 and J usage is TRBJ2-1; D may be TRBD1 (6 bases). CDR3 length: 12 residues. The V end lost 0 bases, the J end lost 15 bases, and 13 bases lay between the germline ends. Per the germline V gene, CDR1 is SGHRS and CDR2 is YFSETQ.